Below, one TCR beta chain is given with its context. The antigen remains undetermined. This CDR3 comprises 15 residues. V shed 6 bases, J shed 8 bases, and the junction held 4 bases outside the gene matches. Germline V gene lookup returns CDR1 WSHSY and CDR2 SAAADI. These data belong to a study of post-analysis software for immune sequencing data. Whole-study results and caveats: F-measure co-clustering was strong for batch-matched samples. Included in a set of about 5 TRBV segments more frequent in patients than controls were TRBV5-6, TRBV5-1 and TRBV20-1. There was significantly lower normalized Chao1 diversity in multiple sclerosis patients than in controls.

Included in the TCR beta cDNA libraries were unique molecular identifiers. When about 0.9 to 11 million T cells were used, they gave about 540,000 cDNA molecules. TCRdb processed the PCR reads anew with MiXCR; each CDR3 protein has one entry. The sample yields roughly 670,000 distinct CDR3 sequences, approximately 59% seen once. Sequencing was performed on blood. The V gene is TRBV10-2, the J gene TRBJ2-1, with 16 bases matching TRBD2. The clonotype comes from a girl aged 2 to 9 with multiple sclerosis. Written as DNA, the CDR3 is TGCGCCAGCAGGGGGACTAGCGGGGGGGCCTATGAGCAGTTCTTC. As protein: CASRGTSGGAYEQFF.